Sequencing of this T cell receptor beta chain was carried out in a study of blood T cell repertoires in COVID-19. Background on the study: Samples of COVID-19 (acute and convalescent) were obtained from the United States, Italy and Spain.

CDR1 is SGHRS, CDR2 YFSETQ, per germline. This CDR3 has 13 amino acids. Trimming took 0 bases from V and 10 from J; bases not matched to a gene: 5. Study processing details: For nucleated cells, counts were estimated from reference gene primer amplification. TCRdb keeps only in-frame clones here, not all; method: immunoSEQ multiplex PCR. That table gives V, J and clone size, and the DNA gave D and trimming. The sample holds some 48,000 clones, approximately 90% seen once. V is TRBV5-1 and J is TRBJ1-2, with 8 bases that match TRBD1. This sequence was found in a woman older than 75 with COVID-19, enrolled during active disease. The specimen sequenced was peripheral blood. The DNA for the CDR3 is TGCGCCAGCAGCTTGGCCCGACAGGGGAACTACACCTTC. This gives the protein CASSLARQGNYTF.